The subject of this entry is one TCR beta chain. This specimen belongs to a study of T cell responses to AZD1222 COVID-19 vaccine. Libraries were prepared by immunoSEQ multiplex PCR; TCRdb keeps only in-frame clonotypes and omits some of them. Of more than 50,000 clones listed, more than 80% are singletons. CDR3 length equals 13 residues. After removal of 8 bases from V and 6 bases from J, the junction contained 7 bases not matched to a gene. Germline CDR1 LNHDA, CDR2 SQIVND (reference sequence). The sequenced sample was peripheral blood, obtained on day 0 of AZD1222 vaccination. The TCR comes from an adult in good health. The rearrangement joins TRBV19 to TRBJ2-3; 8 positions agree with TRBD2. The CDR3 loop reads CASRSGSGDTQYF. The CDR3 DNA sequence: TGTGCCAGTCGGAGCGGGAGTGGGGATACGCAGTATTTT.